This T cell receptor beta chain was documented in a study of vaccination and CD4 T cells after COVID-19. Findings and caveats of the study: Convalescent patients' vaccine-specific clones were spike mono-reactive in 304 of 307 cases.

Once obtained from cultured CD4+ T cells, the DNA was sequenced using the Oncomine TCR Beta short-read assay. Cultures of CD4+ T cells served as the source for extracting genomic DNA. Using its own MiXCR run on the PCR reads, TCRdb lists one record per CDR3 protein. This sample has 4,000 to 4,500 distinct CDR3 sequences, with around 20% found just once. As to treatment: roughly nine-day PBMC culture with coronavirus spike peptide pools or control peptides (ViraFEST assay). PCR-confirmed positives ranged from March to December 2020, preceding US Alpha, Beta and Delta variants. On this clonotype: Its cognate antigen is unknown.

This CDR3 has 15 residues. The germline CDR1 and CDR2 sequences are SGDLS and YYNGEE. V lost 3 bases and J 1 base, leaving 14 bases between the germline ends. Sequencing used CD4+ T cells from blood, cultured in vitro, obtained after SARS-CoV-2 vaccination. The chain combines TRBV9 with TRBJ2-7, with no clear D. This receptor was obtained from a human donor who had recovered from COVID-19. The CDR3 is CASSETAAPSYEQYF. For the CDR3, the DNA is TGTGCCAGCAGCGAAACGGCAGCCCCTTCCTACGAGCAGTACTTC.